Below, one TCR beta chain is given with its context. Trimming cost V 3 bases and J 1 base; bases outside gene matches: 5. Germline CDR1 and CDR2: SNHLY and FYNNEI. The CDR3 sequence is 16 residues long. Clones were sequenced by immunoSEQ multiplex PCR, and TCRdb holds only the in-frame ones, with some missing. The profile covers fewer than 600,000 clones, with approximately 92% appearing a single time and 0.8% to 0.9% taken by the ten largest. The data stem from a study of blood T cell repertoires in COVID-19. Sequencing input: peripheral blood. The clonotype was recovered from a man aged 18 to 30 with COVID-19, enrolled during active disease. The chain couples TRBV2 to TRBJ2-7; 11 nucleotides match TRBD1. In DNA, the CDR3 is TGTGCCAGCAGTGACGGGACAGGGGGATTTTCCTACGAGCAGTACTTC. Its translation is CASSDGTGGFSYEQYF. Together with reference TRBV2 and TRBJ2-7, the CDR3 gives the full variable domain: EPEVTQTPSHQVTQMGQEVILRCVPISNHLYFYWYRQILGQKVEFLVSFYNNEISEKSEIFDDQFSVERPDGSNFTLKIRSTKLEDSAMYFCASSDGTGGFSYEQYFGPGTRLTVT.